What follows are 3 T cell receptor beta chains derived from one specimen sequenced in a study of Ad26.COV2.S vaccination and SARS-CoV-2 variants. TCRdb's copy holds only in-frame clones and misses some; the assay was immunoSEQ multiplex PCR. This repertoire shows about 350,000 clones, approximately 81% found once; its top ten account for 3.3%. The sample's treatment: approximately 18 received Ad26.COV2.S at low or high dose, single or two shots; 5 received placebo; per-sample allocation not given. Specimens were obtained on day 63 following the first vaccine or placebo injection. The sample here was peripheral blood, taken in a trial of Ad26.COV2.S vaccine versus placebo. The receptor set was obtained from a person aged 18-60 years who received the Ad26.COV2.S COVID-19 vaccine or a placebo.

V is TRBV4-1 and J is TRBJ1-2; 7 bases are shared with TRBD1. Trimming cost V 3 bases and J 0 bases; bases outside gene matches: 7. This CDR3 comprises 16 residues. Germline V gene lookup returns CDR1 MGHRA and CDR2 YSYEKL. The CDR3 loop reads CASSHGGGPPNYGYTF. Written as DNA, the CDR3 is TGCGCCAGCAGCCATGGAGGGGGCCCTCCTAACTATGGCTACACCTTC.

The J gene is TRBJ2-1, the V gene TRBV28; TRBD2 agrees at 12 bases. The CDR3 runs to 14 residues. J lost 6 bases, V lost 5 bases, and 2 bases had no gene match. Germline V CDR1 and CDR2: MDHEN, SYDVKM. CDR3: CASSGLAGINEQFF. CDR3 nucleotide sequence: TGTGCCAGCAGTGGACTAGCGGGGATCAATGAGCAGTTCTTC.

V is TRBV4-3 and J is TRBJ2-7; TRBD2 matches 14 bases. V lost 3 bases and J lost 1; bases outside the gene matches: 2. The germline gives CDR1 LGHNA, CDR2 YSLEER. There are 16 residues in the CDR3. CDR3 in amino acids: CASSQGTSGGSYEQYF. The CDR3 coding sequence is TGCGCCAGCAGCCAGGGGACTAGCGGGGGATCCTACGAGCAGTACTTC.